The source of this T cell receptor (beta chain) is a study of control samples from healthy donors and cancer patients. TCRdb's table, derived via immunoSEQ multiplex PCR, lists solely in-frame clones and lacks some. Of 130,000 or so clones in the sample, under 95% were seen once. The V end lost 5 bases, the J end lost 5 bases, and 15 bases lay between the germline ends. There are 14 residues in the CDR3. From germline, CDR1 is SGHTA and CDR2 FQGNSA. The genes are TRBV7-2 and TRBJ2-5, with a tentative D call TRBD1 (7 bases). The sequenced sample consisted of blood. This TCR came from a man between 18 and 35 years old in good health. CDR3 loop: CASSASGGRETQYF. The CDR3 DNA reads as TGTGCCAGCAGCGCATCAGGGGGGCGGGAGACCCAGTACTTC.